This T cell receptor beta chain comes out of a study of T-cell reconstitution after alpha-beta-depleted transplantation in children. Study findings and constraints: T-cell counts and diversity were attributed mostly to newly produced T cells one year after transplant. Alpha-beta T cells present about two months after transplant were reported to originate from several hundred expanded graft clones. In some patients, recipient T cells and intrathymic progenitors surviving conditioning explained high day-60 diversity.

Germline CDR1 is SGHRS and CDR2 is YFSETQ. The CDR3 length is 14 residues. The J segment lost 3 bases and the V segment lost 4 bases, leaving 7 bases of the junction unmatched. Library preparation (for TCRbeta) was performed with unique molecular identifiers. TCRdb independently ran MiXCR on the PCR reads; one entry per CDR3 protein. The sample consists of 550,000 to 800,000 distinct CDR3 sequences, under 15% of them appearing once. In the case of this clonotype: Its antigen is as yet unknown.

This receptor was identified in a girl aged 2 to 10 with congenital amegakaryocytic thrombocytopenia, due to receive a stem cell transplant. The sample consisted of PBMCs, taken before TCRalphabeta/CD19-depleted stem cell transplant. The rearrangement joins TRBV5-1 to TRBJ2-7, with TRBD2 matching 7 bases. The CDR3 nucleotides read TGCGCCAGCAGCCCAGGACTAGGAATCTACGAGCAGTACTTC. Translation: CASSPGLGIYEQYF. The variable domain in full, completed from reference TRBV5-1 and TRBJ2-7, reads KAGVTQTPRYLIKTRGQQVTLSCSPISGHRSVSWYQQTPGQGLQFLFEYFSETQRNKGNFPGRFSGRQFSNSRSEMNVSTLELGDSALYLCASSPGLGIYEQYFGPGTRLTVT.